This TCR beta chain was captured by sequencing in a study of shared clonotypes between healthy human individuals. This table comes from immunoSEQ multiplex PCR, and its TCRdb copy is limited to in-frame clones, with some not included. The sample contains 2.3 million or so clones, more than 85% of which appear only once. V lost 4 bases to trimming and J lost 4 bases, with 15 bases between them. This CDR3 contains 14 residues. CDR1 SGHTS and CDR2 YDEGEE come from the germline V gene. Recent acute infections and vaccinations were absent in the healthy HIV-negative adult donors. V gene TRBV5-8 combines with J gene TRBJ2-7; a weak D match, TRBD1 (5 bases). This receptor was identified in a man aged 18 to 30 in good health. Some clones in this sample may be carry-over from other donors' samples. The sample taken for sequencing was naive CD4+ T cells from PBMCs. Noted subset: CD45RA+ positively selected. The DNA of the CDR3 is TGTGCCAGCAGCAGGGGCCGACAGACTTACGAGCAGTACTTC. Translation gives CASSRGRQTYEQYF. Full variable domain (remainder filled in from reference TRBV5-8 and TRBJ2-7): EAGVTQSPTHLIKTRGQQATLRCSPISGHTSVYWYQQALGLGLQFLLWYDEGEERNRGNFPPRFSGRQFPNYSSELNVNALELEDSALYLCASSRGRQTYEQYFGPGTRLTVT.